Below are 14 T cell receptor beta chains sequenced from a single sample in a study of vaccination effects on CD4 cells after COVID-19. Which antigens these TCRs recognize remains unknown. Generated by immunoSEQ multiplex PCR, the TCRdb table keeps only in-frame clones and is missing some. The profile shows 73,000 or so clones, around 76% of them singletons. Before sequencing took place, the ViraFEST assay used viral peptide pools to expand antigen-specific CD4+ T cells. Investigators separated out CD4+ T cells once 10 days of culture had passed. The study found no prior SARS-CoV-2 infection in the vaccine recipients, who tested negative for nucleocapsid antibodies. The sequencing used CD4+ T cells from PBMCs cultured with SARS-CoV-2 spike peptides, collected before COVID-19 vaccination. The origin of the receptors is a human donor who received a COVID-19 vaccine.

This clone came up once. The chain carries TRBV27 and TRBJ1-5; 7 nucleotides match TRBD1. Germline V gives CDR1 MNHEY, CDR2 SMNVEV (reference sequence). The CDR3 has 14 amino acids. J lost 5 bases, V lost 7 bases, and 8 bases had no gene match. In DNA form, the CDR3 reads TGTGCCAGCACCCCGACAGGGTTTGATCAGCCCCAGCATTTT. Encoded protein: CASTPTGFDQPQHF.

This chain links TRBV6-5 with TRBJ2-5; D possibly corresponds to TRBD1 (5 bases). The germline V and J ends were trimmed by 3 bases and 3 bases, with 11 bases remaining between them. The CDR3 spans 14 residues. CDR1 is MNHEY and CDR2 is SVGAGI in the germline V gene. This CDR3 is CASSYSRVEETQYF. CDR3 DNA: TGTGCCAGCAGTTATAGCAGGGTTGAAGAGACCCAGTACTTC.

This clone was seen just once. The rearrangement joins TRBV4-1 to TRBJ1-2; 9 bases align to TRBD1. Trimming at V came to 3 bases and at J to 4 bases, leaving 0 bases not matched to a gene. In germline, CDR1 is MGHRA, CDR2 YSYEKL. There are 13 residues in the CDR3. The CDR3 DNA follows: TGCGCCAGCAGCCAGACAGGGGGCTATGGCTACACCTTC. Residues: CASSQTGGYGYTF.

J is TRBJ1-4 and V is TRBV25-1; 7 positions agree with TRBD1. In germline, CDR1 is MGHDK, CDR2 SYGVNS. V lost 3 bases to trimming and J lost 8 bases; unmatched junction nucleotides: 6. The length of the CDR3 is 14 residues. CDR3 sequence reads: CASSDRGAGEKLFF. CDR3 nucleotides: TGTGCCAGCAGTGACAGGGGGGCTGGAGAAAAACTGTTTTTT.

This chain connects TRBV6-5 to TRBJ1-3; D is unclear. Germline V gives CDR1 MNHEY, CDR2 SVGAGI. Trimming took 4 bases from V and 4 from J, leaving 5 bases between them. This CDR3 has 12 residues. CDR3 in amino acids: CASSSPGNTIYF. Here the CDR3 DNA reads TGTGCCAGCAGTTCCCCCGGAAACACCATATATTTT.

The chain employs TRBV6-5 and TRBJ2-2; 13 nucleotides agree with TRBD2. The V and J ends lost 6 bases and 5 bases, in that order; junction bases with no gene match: 3. There are 15 residues in the CDR3. From germline, CDR1 is MNHEY and CDR2 SVGAGI. In nucleotides, the CDR3 is TGTGCCAGCAGCCCGGGACTAGCGGGGACCGGGGAGCTGTTTTTT. It is translated as CASSPGLAGTGELFF.

The CDR3 region has the DNA TGTGCCAGGTGTGGCGACTTCCTGTACGAGCAGTACGTC. Translation: CARCGDFLYEQYV. This chain uses TRBV6-4 with TRBJ2-7, with D uncertain. The CDR3 loop spans 13 amino acids. V was shortened by 9 bases and J by 4 bases, with 16 bases between the two germline ends. Looked up from germline, CDR1 is MRHNA and CDR2 is SNTAGT.

The V gene is TRBV19, the J gene TRBJ1-6; 7 nucleotides agree with TRBD1. Germline V gene sequence: CDR1 LNHDA, CDR2 SQIVND (reference sequence). This CDR3 comprises 12 residues. V dropped 11 bases and J dropped 6; count of bases not matched to a gene: 4. The CDR3 protein is CASQGVNSPLHF. The CDR3 DNA is TGTGCCTCCCAGGGGGTTAATTCACCCCTCCACTTT.

A single count supports this clone. This chain connects TRBV24-1 to TRBJ2-1; 8 bases align to TRBD2. Germline assignment: CDR1 KGHDR and CDR2 SFDVKD. The V segment lost 5 bases and the J segment 6 bases; nucleotides outside the gene matches: 5. The length of the CDR3 is 14 residues. The CDR3 is CATSGSGGTNEQFF. As DNA, the CDR3 is TGTGCCACCAGTGGGAGCGGGGGAACCAATGAGCAGTTCTTC.

The chain combines TRBV30 with TRBJ1-5, with D perhaps TRBD1 (5 bases). Germline V lookup: CDR1 GTSNPN, CDR2 SVGIG (reference sequence). This CDR3 has 13 amino acids. With 5 bases removed from V and 7 bases from J, the gap between germline ends came to 15 bases. The DNA for the CDR3 is TGTGCCTGGGGCCAGGTAACAGGACAGCCCCAGCATTTT. Amino acids: CAWGQVTGQPQHF.

This clone was counted only a few times. The chain links TRBV5-6 to TRBJ1-2; no clear D. In germline, CDR1 is SGHDT, CDR2 YYEEEE. The CDR3 runs 14 residues. Trimming took 3 bases from V and 2 from J, leaving 11 bases between them. The CDR3 coding sequence is TGTGCCAGCAGCTGGAGGGCTCCGAACTATGGCTACACCTTC. Amino acids: CASSWRAPNYGYTF. The entire variable domain, with the rest obtained from reference TRBV5-6 and TRBJ1-2, is as follows: DAGVTQSPTHLIKTRGQQVTLRCSPKSGHDTVSWYQQALGQGPQFIFQYYEEEERQRGNFPDRFSGHQFPNYSSELNVNALLLGDSALYLCASSWRAPNYGYTFGSGTRLTVV.

The chain carries TRBV6-5 and TRBJ1-5; 8 nucleotides align to TRBD1. J was trimmed by 3 bases and V by 5 bases; bases with no gene match: 6. The CDR3 is made up of 15 amino acids. Germline V gene data show CDR1 as MNHEY and CDR2 as SVGAGI. The CDR3 DNA is TGTGCCAGCAGTAATACAGGGGGAAACAATCAGCCCCAGCATTTT. Translation: CASSNTGGNNQPQHF.

The V gene is TRBV6-4, the J gene TRBJ1-5, with D possibly TRBD1 on 5 matching bases. The CDR3 contains 15 residues. Trimming removed 6 bases from V and 6 bases from J, with 18 bases in between. The V gene's germline CDR1 is MRHNA and CDR2 SNTAGT. The CDR3 DNA sequence: TGTGCCAGCAGCCTGACGGGTGGGGCTGGTCAGCCCCAGCATTTT. It specifies CASSLTGGAGQPQHF.

This sequence joins TRBV6-5 and TRBJ1-1, with D maybe TRBD1 (6 bases). This CDR3 is built from 13 residues. Germline CDR1 MNHEY, CDR2 SVGAGI. The ends were cut back, 5 bases at V and 4 bases at J, with 11 bases in the middle. The CDR3 DNA reads TGTGCCAGCAGTACCGACAGGACCACTGAAGCTTTCTTT. It codes for CASSTDRTTEAFF.